This T cell receptor beta chain was sequenced during a study of blood T cell repertoires in COVID-19. Study summary: The United States, Italy and Spain supplied acute and convalescent COVID-19 samples. The analysed material was cDNA or gDNA that came from T cells, B-cell-depleted T cells, or PBMCs.

In the original processing: It was from reference gene primer amplification that nucleated cell counts were estimated. Produced via immunoSEQ multiplex PCR; TCRdb's table is partial and in-frame only. V and J calls and clone size are as listed in that table; D and trimming were resolved from the DNA. The table shows under 300,000 clones, with 65% to 85% occurring only once. The origin of this receptor is a man over 45 who had recovered from COVID-19. The sequenced sample consisted of PBMCs or T cells enriched from blood (not recorded which).

CDR3 in amino acids: CAWSTGGSVQPQHF. The CDR3 coding sequence is TGTGCCTGGAGTACCGGAGGATCTGTTCAGCCCCAGCATTTT. The chain uses TRBV30 and TRBJ1-5; no definite D call. Germline V gene lookup returns CDR1 GTSNPN and CDR2 SVGIG (reference sequence). There are 14 residues in the CDR3. V gave up 2 bases and J gave up 6 bases, with 14 bases separating them.